The rows below give T cell receptor beta chains drawn from one sample of a study of CD8 T cells in ankylosing spondylitis. A single record per CDR3 protein comes from TCRdb applying MiXCR to the 5' RACE reads. The sample has about 480,000 distinct CDR3 sequences; 17% are singletons. What was sequenced was blood, either unsorted or a sorted T cell fraction (not recorded which). The source of these receptors is a male donor with ankylosing spondylitis. CDR3s include the opening cysteine and the closing phenylalanine or tryptophan. The D gene is left open where the match is weak. Expanded clones are given a class, and other clones once, few, many or no size at all.

D gene	V gene	J gene	clone size	CDR3 DNA	CDR3 protein
TRBD1	TRBV7-2	TRBJ2-1	few	TGTGCCAGCAGCAAAGAGGGACAGGGCAATGAGCAGTTCTTC	CASSKEGQGNEQFF
TRBD2	TRBV7-2	TRBJ2-1	few	TGTGCCAGCAGCTTAGCGGGACTAGGAAGCTCCTACAATGAGCAGTTCTTC	CASSLAGLGSSYNEQFF
TRBD1	TRBV12-3/TRBV12-4	TRBJ1-4	NA	TGTGCCACAGGGGGCGTGGGTGAAAAACTGTTTTTT	CATGGVGEKLFF
NA	TRBV20-1	TRBJ1-1	few	TGCAGTGCTGTAGACACTGAAGCTTTCTTT	CSAVDTEAFF
NA	TRBV30	TRBJ2-3	NA	TGTGCCTGGAGTGTAAAGGTTATCGGCAGGGTGATAGATACGCAGTATTTT	CAWSVKVIGRVIDTQYF
NA	TRBV12-3/TRBV12-4	TRBJ2-2	NA	TGTGCCAGCAGTTTTTCCTTCGGGGAGCTGTTTTTT	CASSFSFGELFF
NA	TRBV15	TRBJ2-7	few	TGTGCCACCAGCAGAAAAAAGGACAGCTCCTACGAGCAGTACTTC	CATSRKKDSSYEQYF
NA	TRBV27	TRBJ1-5	few	TGTGCCAGCAGTTCGGGGGGGGTGTTAAATCAGCCCCAGCATTTT	CASSSGGVLNQPQHF
TRBD2	TRBV12-3/TRBV12-4	TRBJ2-3	many	TGTGCCAGCAGTCCCGGACTAGCGGGAGGTACAGATACGCAGTATTTT	CASSPGLAGGTDTQYF
TRBD1	TRBV27	TRBJ1-6	NA	TGTGCCAGCAGTTTTTCCGGGACAGGGGTTAGCATAGGTTCACCCCTCCACTTT	CASSFSGTGVSIGSPLHF
NA	TRBV7-2	TRBJ2-3	few	TGTGCCAGCAGCTTAGTCGGGGGAGATACAGATACGCAGTATTTT	CASSLVGGDTDTQYF
NA	TRBV20-1	TRBJ2-5	NA	TGCAGTGCTAGTATCCAGACCCAGTACTTC	CSASIQTQYF
NA	TRBV5-1	TRBJ2-5	many	TGCGCCAGCAGCTTCGACAGAATACAAGAGACCCAGTACTTC	CASSFDRIQETQYF
NA	TRBV9	TRBJ1-1	NA	TGTGCCAGCAGCGTTGGACAGTATTCGAACACTGAAGCTTTCTTT	CASSVGQYSNTEAFF
TRBD2	TRBV7-2	TRBJ2-1	few	TGTGCCAGCGCAGGGACTAGCACCTACAATGAGCAGTTCTTC	CASAGTSTYNEQFF
NA	TRBV5-1	TRBJ1-5	NA	TGCGCCAGCAGCCCTGAACTCCAGCATTTT	CASSPELQHF
NA	TRBV11-2	TRBJ1-3	few	TGTGCCAGCGCGCTAGGGGGTACCGGAAACACCATATATTTT	CASALGGTGNTIYF
TRBD2	TRBV9	TRBJ2-1	NA	TGTGCCAGCAGCGGCGGCGGGGGGGCCCGGGGTAATGAGCAGTTCTTC	CASSGGGGARGNEQFF
TRBD1	TRBV20-1	TRBJ2-5	NA	TGCAGTGCTTCGGACAGGGGGACGGAGACCCAGTACTTC	CSASDRGTETQYF
NA	TRBV19	TRBJ1-5	NA	TGTGCCAGTAGCCCCCGGGGGCCCGTTCCCAATCAGCCCCAGCATTTT	CASSPRGPVPNQPQHF
TRBD1	TRBV27	TRBJ2-4	NA	TGTGCCAGCAGTTTATCGGGGACAGGACTTGCCAAAAACATTCAGTACTTC	CASSLSGTGLAKNIQYF
NA	TRBV5-1	TRBJ2-7	NA	TGCGCCAGCAGCTTGGACAGTGGGCCCTCCTACGAGCAGTACTTC	CASSLDSGPSYEQYF
NA	TRBV7-3	TRBJ2-1	few	TGTGCCAGCAGCGCCCAGGCGCGTAGTGAGCAGTTCTTC	CASSAQARSEQFF
TRBD2	TRBV28	TRBJ2-1	NA	TGTGCCAGCAGCTATATTAGCGGGATGAGCTCCTACAATGAGCAGTTCTTC	CASSYISGMSSYNEQFF
NA	TRBV6-2/TRBV6-3	TRBJ1-1	few	TGTGCCAGCAGTACAGGGAACACTGAAGCTTTCTTT	CASSTGNTEAFF
TRBD2	TRBV7-8	TRBJ2-3	NA	TGTGCCAGCAGCAAGCGGGGAGATACGCAGTATTTT	CASSKRGDTQYF
NA	TRBV6-1	TRBJ1-4	NA	TGTGCCAGCGCCGGTAGACGAGTTAATGAAAAACTGTTTTTT	CASAGRRVNEKLFF